This T cell receptor beta chain was recorded in a study of long-term antiretroviral therapy in people with HIV. Samples were assayed with immunoSEQ v3.0 at survey level. The assay was immunoSEQ multiplex PCR, and TCRdb's table has in-frame clones only and misses some. The repertoire holds tens of thousands of clones, with around 80% as singletons. The material sequenced was unsorted PBMCs, taken 0.1 years before starting antiretroviral therapy. This TCR derives from a man aged 18 to 30 with HIV.

The DNA of the CDR3 is TGTGCCTGGAGAAAGGGAGTGAACACCGGGGAGCTGTTTTTT. Translation: CAWRKGVNTGELFF. V is TRBV30 and J is TRBJ2-2, with D perhaps TRBD2 (5 bases). CDR3 length: 14 residues. Trimming stripped 3 bases from V and 1 base from J, with 9 bases between. Germline values: CDR1 GTSNPN, CDR2 SVGIG (reference sequence).